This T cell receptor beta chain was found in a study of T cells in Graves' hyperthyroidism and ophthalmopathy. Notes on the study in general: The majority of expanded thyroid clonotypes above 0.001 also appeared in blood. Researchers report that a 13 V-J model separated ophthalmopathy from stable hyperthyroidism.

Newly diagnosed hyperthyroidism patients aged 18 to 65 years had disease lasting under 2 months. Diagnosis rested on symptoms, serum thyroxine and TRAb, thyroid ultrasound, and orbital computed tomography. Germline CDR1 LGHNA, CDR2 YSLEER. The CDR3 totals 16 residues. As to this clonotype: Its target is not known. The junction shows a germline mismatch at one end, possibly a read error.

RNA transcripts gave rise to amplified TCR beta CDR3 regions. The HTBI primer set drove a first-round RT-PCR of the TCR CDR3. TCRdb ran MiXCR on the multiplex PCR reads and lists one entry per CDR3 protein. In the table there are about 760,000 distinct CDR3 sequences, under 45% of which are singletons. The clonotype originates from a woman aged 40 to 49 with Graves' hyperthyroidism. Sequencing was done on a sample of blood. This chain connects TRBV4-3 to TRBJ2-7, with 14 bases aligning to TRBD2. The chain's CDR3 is CASNQGTSGGSYEQYF. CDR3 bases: TGCGCCAGCAACCAAGGGACTAGCGGGGGATCCTACGAGCAGTACTTC.